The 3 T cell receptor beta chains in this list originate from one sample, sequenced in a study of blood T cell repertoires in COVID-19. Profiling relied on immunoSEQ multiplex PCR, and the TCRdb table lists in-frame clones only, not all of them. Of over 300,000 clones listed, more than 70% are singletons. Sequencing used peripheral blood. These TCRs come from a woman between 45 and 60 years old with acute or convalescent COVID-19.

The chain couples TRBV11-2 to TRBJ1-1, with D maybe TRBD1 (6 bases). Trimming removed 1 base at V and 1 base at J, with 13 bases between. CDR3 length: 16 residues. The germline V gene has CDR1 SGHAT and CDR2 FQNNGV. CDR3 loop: CASSLVPYRENTEAFF. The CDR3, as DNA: TGTGCCAGCAGCTTAGTCCCGTACAGGGAGAACACTGAAGCTTTCTTT.

The CDR3 reads CASSSNAVNTEAFF. The CDR3, as DNA: TGTGCCAGTAGTAGTAACGCGGTAAACACTGAAGCTTTCTTT. The chain has TRBV19 and TRBJ1-1, with D uncertain. The CDR3 contains 14 residues. From germline, CDR1 is LNHDA and CDR2 SQIVND (reference sequence). V was shortened by 4 bases and J by 2 bases, with 11 bases between the two germline ends.

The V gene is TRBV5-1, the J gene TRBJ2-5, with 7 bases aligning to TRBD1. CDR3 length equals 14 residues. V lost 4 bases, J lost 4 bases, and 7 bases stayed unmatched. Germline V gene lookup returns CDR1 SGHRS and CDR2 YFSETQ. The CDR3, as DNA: TGCGCCAGCAGCCCTGTGACAGGGCGAGAGACCCAGTACTTC. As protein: CASSPVTGRETQYF.